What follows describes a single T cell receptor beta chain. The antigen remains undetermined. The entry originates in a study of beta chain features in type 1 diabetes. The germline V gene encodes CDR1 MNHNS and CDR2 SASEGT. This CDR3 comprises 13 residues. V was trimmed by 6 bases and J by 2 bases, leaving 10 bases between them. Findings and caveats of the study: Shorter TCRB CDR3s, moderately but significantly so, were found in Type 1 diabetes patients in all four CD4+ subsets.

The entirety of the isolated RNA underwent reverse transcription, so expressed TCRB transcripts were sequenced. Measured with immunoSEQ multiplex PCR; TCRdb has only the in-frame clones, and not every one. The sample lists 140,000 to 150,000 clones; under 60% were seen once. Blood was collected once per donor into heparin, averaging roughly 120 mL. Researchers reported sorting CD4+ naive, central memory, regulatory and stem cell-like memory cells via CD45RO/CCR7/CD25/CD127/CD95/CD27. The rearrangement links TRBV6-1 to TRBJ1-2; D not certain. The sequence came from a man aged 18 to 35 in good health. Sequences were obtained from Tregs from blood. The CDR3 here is CASRKTGNYGYTF. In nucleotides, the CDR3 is TGTGCCAGCAGAAAGACGGGAAACTATGGCTACACCTTC.